These 9 T cell receptor beta chains were sequenced from one sample in a study of cytomegalovirus exposure and HLA in healthy donors. PCR involved 60 Vbeta and 13 Jbeta primers. Libraries were prepared by immunoSEQ multiplex PCR; TCRdb keeps only in-frame clonotypes and omits some of them. The data contain 200,000 to 250,000 clones, 70% to 85% of them singletons. The material sequenced was PBMCs. The receptors stem from a woman aged 60-75 years in good health and CMV-seropositive.

This clone was counted a single time. This sample also contains other DNA sequences that code for the same CDR3. The rearrangement uses TRBV9 and TRBJ1-4; D call uncertain. The germline gives CDR1 SGDLS, CDR2 YYNGEE. The V gene lost 3 bases and the J gene lost 0 bases, with 6 bases spanning the gap. This CDR3 region has 14 residues. CDR3 sequence reads: CASSGLATNEKLFF. CDR3 sequence (DNA): TGTGCCAGCAGCGGACTAGCAACTAATGAAAAACTGTTTTTT. The variable domain in full, completed from reference TRBV9 and TRBJ1-4, reads DSGVTQTPKHLITATGQRVTLRCSPRSGDLSVYWYQQSLDQGLQFLIQYYNGEERAKGNILERFSAQQFPDLHSELNLSSLELGDSALYFCASSGLATNEKLFFGSGTQLSVL.

The rearrangement joins TRBV11-2 to TRBJ2-7; D is perhaps TRBD1 (5 bases). From germline, CDR1 is SGHAT and CDR2 FQNNGV. The CDR3 contains 14 residues. With 0 bases removed from V and 3 bases from J, the gap between germline ends came to 9 bases. The CDR3 sequence: CASSLDYQGYEQYF. CDR3 DNA sequence: TGTGCCAGCAGCTTAGATTACCAGGGCTACGAGCAGTACTTC.

This clone has more than one count but fewer than ten. The chain is built from TRBV11-3 and TRBJ2-7; TRBD2 matches at 7 bases. Trimming removed 5 bases from V and 2 bases from J; junction bases left unmatched: 12. In germline, CDR1 is SGHNT, CDR2 YENEEA. The CDR3 totals 16 residues. CDR3 protein: CASSPAGQRGTYEQYF. CDR3 sequence (DNA): TGTGCCAGCAGCCCAGCCGGCCAGCGGGGAACCTACGAGCAGTACTTC.

A single count supports this clone. Other DNA sequences in the same sample also yield this CDR3. The chain recombines TRBV10-3 with TRBJ2-5; 9 nucleotides line up with TRBD1. This CDR3 comprises 13 residues. The ends lost 6 bases at V and 3 bases at J; junction bases unmatched: 2. CDR1 is ENHRY and CDR2 is SYGVKD in the germline V gene. The CDR3 DNA reads TGTGCCATCAGCAGGGACAGGGAAGAGACCCAGTACTTC. Its translation is CAISRDREETQYF.

A single count supports this clone. The genes are TRBV10-3 and TRBJ1-6, with D possibly matching TRBD1 (6 bases). CDR1 is ENHRY, CDR2 SYGVKD, per germline. This CDR3 contains 15 residues. Deletions cut 6 bases from V and 7 bases from J, with 16 bases between. DNA for the CDR3: TGTGCCATCAGCTTACAGGGCGCGAGGAATTCACCCCTCCACTTT. Translating gives CAISLQGARNSPLHF.

The V gene is TRBV7-9, the J gene TRBJ2-1; TRBD1 agrees at 9 bases. This CDR3 contains 18 residues. CDR1 SEHNR and CDR2 FQNEAQ come from the germline V gene (reference sequence). V lost 5 bases and J lost 0; bases outside the gene matches: 11. The CDR3 DNA reads TGTGCCAGCAGCGCCCTAACAGGGGGCAGGGGCTCCTACAATGAGCAGTTCTTC. Its protein product is CASSALTGGRGSYNEQFF.

The chain recombines TRBV20-1 with TRBJ1-1; tentatively, D is TRBD1 (5 bases). The CDR3 length is 10 residues. Germline V gene lookup returns CDR1 DFQATT and CDR2 SNEGSKA (reference sequence). Between the trimmed V and J ends, which lost 3 bases and 8 bases, there was a span of 7 bases. Written as DNA, the CDR3 is TGCAGTGCTAGTCGACAGGAAGCTTTCTTT. Translation: CSASRQEAFF.

The chain combines TRBV7-3 with TRBJ2-3; TRBD2 matches at 16 bases. The J segment lost 2 bases and the V segment lost 2 bases, leaving 7 bases of the junction unmatched. This CDR3 is 19 amino acids long. Germline CDR1 SGHTA, CDR2 FQGTGA. In nucleotides, the CDR3 is TGTGCCAGCAGCTTATATGGGACTAGCGGGGGGGCGAACACAGATACGCAGTATTTT. This translates into CASSLYGTSGGANTDTQYF.

The rearrangement joins TRBV2 to TRBJ1-5, with TRBD1 matching 7 bases. The V gene end was trimmed by 7 bases and the J gene end by 2 bases; junction bases not matched to a gene: 8. Germline CDR1 is SNHLY and CDR2 is FYNNEI. The CDR3 is 15 amino acids. CDR3 sequence (DNA): TGTGCCAGCAAAGAGGGGGCATACGGCAATCAGCCCCAGCATTTT. This encodes CASKEGAYGNQPQHF.